These 15 T cell receptor beta chains were sequenced from one sample in a study of cytomegalovirus exposure and HLA in healthy donors. Using immunoSEQ multiplex PCR, the repertoire was profiled, and TCRdb retains in-frame clones only, with some absent. The sample contains about 160,000 clones, under 90% of which appear only once. Sequencing input: PBMCs. These receptors originate from a man aged 18 to 35 in good health and CMV-seropositive.

The rearrangement links TRBV7-7 to TRBJ1-1; D is unclear. CDR1 and CDR2 from the germline V gene are SSHAT and FNYEAQ (reference sequence). CDR3 size: 10 residues. The CDR3 loop is CSSRGTEAFF. CDR3 DNA sequence: TGTTCCTCCCGGGGCACTGAAGCTTTCTTT. Looking up the rest from reference TRBV7-7 and TRBJ1-1 gives the full variable domain: GAGVSQSPRYKVTKRGQDVTLRCDPISSHATLYWYQQALGQGPEFLTYFNYEAQPDKSGLPSDRFSAERPEGSISTLTIQRTEQRDSAMYRCSSRGTEAFFGQGTRLTVV.

The gene calls are TRBV6-6 and TRBJ1-5; no reliable D call. Trimming shortened V by 6 bases and J by 6 bases, and 18 bases separated the two germline ends. The CDR3 is 15 amino acids. Germline CDR1 MNHNY, CDR2 SVGAGI (reference sequence). The CDR3 bases are TGTGCCAGCAGAAGTCCCAGCGGAGACGGTCAGCCCCAGCATTTT. Protein: CASRSPSGDGQPQHF.

The chain links TRBV4-2 to TRBJ1-4; no definite D call. Trimming removed 3 bases from V and 6 bases from J, with 11 bases in between. Germline loops: CDR1 LGHNA, CDR2 YNFKEQ. The CDR3 covers 14 residues. The CDR3 loop reads CASSQGSLDEKLFF. In nucleotides, the CDR3 is TGTGCCAGCAGCCAGGGCTCCCTGGATGAAAAACTGTTTTTT.

The rearrangement joins TRBV9 to TRBJ2-2, with D perhaps matching TRBD2 (5 bases). The germline V and J ends were trimmed by 3 bases and 3 bases, with 9 bases remaining between them. Germline V lookup: CDR1 SGDLS, CDR2 YYNGEE. The CDR3 sequence is 14 residues long. This CDR3 is CASSAQRYTGELFF. DNA for the CDR3: TGTGCCAGCAGCGCCCAGCGGTACACCGGGGAGCTGTTTTTT. Together with reference TRBV9 and TRBJ2-2, the CDR3 gives the full variable domain: DSGVTQTPKHLITATGQRVTLRCSPRSGDLSVYWYQQSLDQGLQFLIQYYNGEERAKGNILERFSAQQFPDLHSELNLSSLELGDSALYFCASSAQRYTGELFFGEGSRLTVL.

This clone has a handful of counts. J is TRBJ1-3 and V is TRBV10-3; TRBD1 matches at 7 bases. The ends lost 6 bases at V and 0 bases at J; junction bases unmatched: 5. CDR1 is ENHRY, CDR2 SYGVKD, per germline. The CDR3 loop spans 15 amino acids. The CDR3 is CAIRLQGSSGNTIYF. Here the CDR3 DNA reads TGTGCCATCAGGTTACAGGGGAGCTCTGGAAACACCATATATTTT.

This chain uses TRBV6-4 with TRBJ2-1; possibly TRBD1 for D (6 bases). Trimming cost V 5 bases and J 9 bases, with 14 bases left between them. The CDR3 totals 13 residues. In germline, CDR1 is MRHNA, CDR2 SNTAGT. The DNA for the CDR3 is TGTGCCAGCAGTATTAATTTCAGGGGTGAGCAGTTCTTC. It translates to CASSINFRGEQFF.

The rearrangement links TRBV5-5 to TRBJ2-2; 7 nucleotides line up with TRBD2. The CDR3 runs 14 residues. The germline CDR1 and CDR2 sequences are SGHKS and YYEKEE (reference sequence). J lost 4 bases, V lost 2 bases, and 2 bases had no gene match. CDR3 residues: CASSFGGSTGELFF. The DNA of the CDR3 is TGTGCCAGCAGCTTCGGGGGGAGCACCGGGGAGCTGTTTTTT.

This clone showed up just a few times. J is TRBJ1-2 and V is TRBV4-2; the match to TRBD1 covers 7 bases. Trimming cost V 4 bases and J 4 bases; bases outside gene matches: 6. The CDR3 totals 14 residues. Germline CDR1 LGHNA, CDR2 YNFKEQ. CDR3 in amino acids: CASSLGTETYGYTF. The CDR3 DNA follows: TGTGCCAGCAGCCTTGGGACAGAAACCTATGGCTACACCTTC.

J is TRBJ1-1 and V is TRBV5-1, with D possibly being TRBD1 (6 bases). Germline assignment: CDR1 SGHRS and CDR2 YFSETQ. Trimming took off 0 bases at V and 1 base at J, with 19 bases between the two ends. This CDR3 has 18 amino acids. This CDR3 is CASSLAQVTGLRNTEAFF. The CDR3 coding sequence is TGCGCCAGCAGCTTGGCCCAAGTGACAGGTCTGAGGAACACTGAAGCTTTCTTT.

The J gene is TRBJ2-5, the V gene TRBV2; D may be TRBD1 (6 bases). V gave up 10 bases and J gave up 2 bases, with 17 bases separating them. The CDR3 runs 14 residues. Germline V gene lookup returns CDR1 SNHLY and CDR2 FYNNEI. CDR3 DNA: TGTGCCACACCCTCACAGGGTACTCAAGAGACCCAGTACTTC. Protein sequence: CATPSQGTQETQYF.

The V gene is TRBV27, the J gene TRBJ1-5, with 8 nucleotides matching TRBD1. Germline assignment: CDR1 MNHEY and CDR2 SMNVEV (reference sequence). V dropped 5 bases and J dropped 3; count of bases not matched to a gene: 9. The CDR3 loop spans 16 amino acids. CDR3 residues: CASSPLTGVDNQPQHF. CDR3 DNA: TGTGCCAGCAGTCCATTGACAGGGGTTGACAATCAGCCCCAGCATTTT.

This clone was seen a few times. The chain links TRBV7-2 to TRBJ2-7; no clear D. Germline CDR1 and CDR2: SGHTA and FQGNSA. V was clipped by 6 bases and J by 2 bases, with 5 bases between them. The CDR3 sequence is 11 residues long. The CDR3 here is CASSPAYEQYF. The CDR3 DNA is TGTGCCAGCAGTCCAGCCTACGAGCAGTACTTC.

V gene TRBV6-5 combines with J gene TRBJ1-4; D might be TRBD1 (6 bases). The CDR3 is 15 residues long. With 6 bases removed from V and 7 bases from J, the gap between germline ends came to 18 bases. Germline lookup yields CDR1 MNHEY and CDR2 SVGAGI. In DNA, the CDR3 is TGTGCCAGCAGACCCAGGGGTTTGAGAAGTGAAAAACTGTTTTTT. Translating it yields CASRPRGLRSEKLFF.

The chain joins TRBV10-1 to TRBJ2-1; 10 positions agree with TRBD2. J lost 9 bases, V lost 7 bases, and 9 bases had no gene match. The CDR3 spans 14 residues. Germline CDR1 and CDR2: WNHNN and SYGVQD (reference sequence). CDR3 region: CASTGGLATCEQFF. In DNA, the CDR3 is TGCGCCAGCACGGGGGGACTAGCGACATGTGAGCAGTTCTTC.

The V gene is TRBV29-1, the J gene TRBJ2-3, with TRBD2 matching over 12 bases. V lost 2 bases to trimming and J lost 10 bases; unmatched junction nucleotides: 7. Germline lookup yields CDR1 SQVTM and CDR2 ANQGSEA. This CDR3 contains 14 residues. This CDR3 is CSVETSGRPRAQYF. In DNA form, the CDR3 reads TGCAGCGTTGAAACTAGCGGGAGGCCCAGAGCGCAGTATTTT.